This is a list of T cell receptor beta chains from one sample in a study of blood T cell repertoires in COVID-19. Profiled with immunoSEQ multiplex PCR; TCRdb holds only in-frame clones, not every one. The sample yields some 120,000 clones, roughly four fifths seen once. The sequencing sample was made of peripheral blood. These receptors were obtained from a human donor in a cohort sampled during active COVID-19. Both conserved end residues are part of each CDR3. The D gene is left open where the match is weak.

V	J	D	DNA	CDR3
TRBV7-8	TRBJ1-2	NA	TGTGCCAGCAGCTTAGGTGGCATCAACTATGGCTACACCTTC	CASSLGGINYGYTF
TRBV7-3	TRBJ2-3	TRBD1	TGTGCCAGCAGCTCCAGGGGACAGGGAGATACGCAGTATTTT	CASSSRGQGDTQYF
TRBV2	TRBJ1-6	NA	TGTGCCAGCAGTGAAGGCACCGGTCGTTATTCACCCCTCCACTTT	CASSEGTGRYSPLHF
TRBV27	TRBJ1-1	NA	TGTGCCAGCAGTTTATTGGCGGGTAGCACTGAAGCTTTCTTT	CASSLLAGSTEAFF
TRBV5-1	TRBJ2-5	TRBD1	TGCGCCAGCAGCTCCAGGGGGCAAGAGACCCAGTACTTC	CASSSRGQETQYF
TRBV15	TRBJ2-3	TRBD1	TGTGCCACCAGCTTGACGGTAGGACAGGGTATCTATAGGGTGGATACGCAGTATTTT	CATSLTVGQGIYRVDTQYF
TRBV3-1/TRBV3-2	TRBJ2-5	TRBD2	TGTGCCAGCAGCCAAGATACGGGGGGGCTCCTGCGAGAGACCCAGTACTTC	CASSQDTGGLLRETQYF
TRBV19	TRBJ1-4	TRBD1	TGTGCCAGTAGTCCCTGGACAGGGACGCGTGAAAAACTGTTTTTT	CASSPWTGTREKLFF
TRBV3-1/TRBV3-2	TRBJ2-5	TRBD2	TGTGCCAGCAGCCGGGGTTTTACTAGCGGGGGGGCTGGTGAGACCCAGTACTTC	CASSRGFTSGGAGETQYF
TRBV10-1	TRBJ2-2	TRBD1	TGCGCCAGCAGTGAGCCTAACGCCGGGACAGGGGTAACCGGGGAGCTGTTTTTT	CASSEPNAGTGVTGELFF
TRBV18	TRBJ1-6	NA	TGTGCCAGCTCACCATTTTTCGGACAGTCGAGGTATAATTCACCCCTCCACTTT	CASSPFFGQSRYNSPLHF
TRBV9	TRBJ2-1	TRBD1	TGTGCCAGCAGCCACCAGGGGACAGGGAACTACAATGAGCAGTTCTTC	CASSHQGTGNYNEQFF
TRBV7-6	TRBJ2-2	NA	TGTGCCAGCAGCTTAGCGCGGGCCGTGATCCCGAACACCGGGGAGCTGTTTTTT	CASSLARAVIPNTGELFF
TRBV2	TRBJ1-5	NA	TGTGCCAGCAGAACACAGGGAGGGAGCAATCAGCCCCAGCATTTT	CASRTQGGSNQPQHF
TRBV9	TRBJ1-1	NA	TGTGCCAGCAGCGGGCCGGGGATTGTCACTGAAGCTTTCTTT	CASSGPGIVTEAFF
TRBV9	TRBJ1-6	NA	TGTGCCAGCGCGAAGTTGGGGCTTAATTCACCCCTCCACTTT	CASAKLGLNSPLHF
TRBV9	TRBJ1-1	TRBD1	TGTGCCAGCAGCGAGGGGCCGGGACAGGGCGCTGAAGCTTTCTTT	CASSEGPGQGAEAFF
TRBV5-1	TRBJ2-5	TRBD2	TGCGCCAGCAGCTTGAGTGCGGCCGGGACCGGGGGGCAAGAGACCCAGTACTTC	CASSLSAAGTGGQETQYF
TRBV19	TRBJ2-6	TRBD1	TGTGCCAGTACCACGGACAGGGGTGGCTCTGGGGCCAACGTCCTGACTTTC	CASTTDRGGSGANVLTF